This is a list of T cell receptor beta chains from one sample in a study of cytomegalovirus exposure and HLA in healthy donors. Profiled with immunoSEQ multiplex PCR; TCRdb holds only in-frame clones, not every one. Listed are about 140,000 clones; about 2.2% falls within the top ten. The specimen sequenced was PBMCs. These receptors came from a woman younger than 30 in good health and CMV-seronegative. Each CDR3 is given with its conserved first and last residue. D genes are given only for firm matches.

>TRBV30|NA|TRBJ2-6
CAWSGLGAGANVLTF
>TRBV12-2|NA|TRBJ2-7
CASRRVAGAEQYF
>TRBV27|TRBD2|TRBJ2-3
CASSSLAGGIDTQYF
>TRBV6-5|TRBD2|TRBJ2-2
CASKGGNTGELFF
>TRBV4-3|TRBD2|TRBJ2-1
CASSHTLGLAGVYNEQFF
>TRBV2|TRBD1|TRBJ1-2
CASTQGMADGYTF
>TRBV9|TRBD2|TRBJ2-3
CASSTLAGLHTDTQYF
>TRBV7-9|TRBD1|TRBJ1-1
CASSPRTGNTEAFF
>TRBV12-5|NA|TRBJ1-5
CASGLAQQGDSNQPQHF
>TRBV9|TRBD1|TRBJ2-1
CASSVDPGGGTGWNEQFF
>TRBV30|NA|TRBJ1-1
CAWSRGGLGQRPEAFF
>TRBV6-6|TRBD1|TRBJ1-2
CASSENRGSYGYTF
>TRBV10-1|TRBD1|TRBJ2-7
CASGGTGQHYEQYF
>TRBV18|NA|TRBJ2-7
CASSPETIRASYEQYF
>TRBV7-8|NA|TRBJ2-2
CASSSPRTPPSVNTGELFF
>TRBV9|TRBD2|TRBJ2-1
CASSVPAGGPHEQFF
>TRBV14|TRBD1|TRBJ1-1
CASSPGGGSAEAFF
>TRBV7-9|TRBD1|TRBJ2-2
CASSSPDRDSANTGELFF
>TRBV7-2|NA|TRBJ1-1
CASRGGMNTEAFF
>TRBV7-9|NA|TRBJ1-1
CASSPFGANTEAFF
>TRBV6-1|TRBD1|TRBJ1-5
CASSQGTGFGQPQHF
>TRBV5-1|TRBD1|TRBJ1-3
CASSLAAGGSGNTIYF
>TRBV9|TRBD2|TRBJ2-7
CASSPSLASGRGRREQYF
>TRBV7-9|NA|TRBJ2-5
CASSLEPGMGGETQYF
>TRBV6-5|NA|TRBJ2-7
CASSYTINRASYEQYF
>TRBV7-8|TRBD2|TRBJ2-3
CASSLASSGRLADTQYF
>TRBV7-6|TRBD1|TRBJ1-3
CASSLGQGARFRNTIYF